A single sample is the source of the 14 T cell receptor beta chains below, sequenced in a study of technical replicates of blood from several donors. This table comes from immunoSEQ multiplex PCR, and its TCRdb copy is limited to in-frame clones, with some not included. The sample lists about 83,000 clones; about 90% were seen once. The sample comprised T cells isolated from PBMCs. Receptors were obtained from a human donor in good health.

The chain carries TRBV29-1 and TRBJ2-1, with unresolved D. Per germline, CDR1 SQVTM and CDR2 ANQGSEA. CDR3 size: 13 residues. This CDR3 is CSTWKRVGNEQFF. The CDR3 DNA reads TGCAGTACGTGGAAGCGAGTCGGCAATGAGCAGTTCTTC.

The gene calls are TRBV18 and TRBJ1-1; D possibly corresponds to TRBD1 (5 bases). V was trimmed by 3 bases and J by 4 bases, leaving 15 bases between them. Germline V gene sequence: CDR1 KGHSH, CDR2 LQKENI. The CDR3 sequence is 15 residues long. CDR3 sequence: CASSPSGGLGTEAFF. The CDR3 region has the DNA TGTGCCAGCTCACCTTCGGGGGGTTTGGGCACTGAAGCTTTCTTT.

The V gene is TRBV6-1, the J gene TRBJ1-2; the D is unclear. Germline CDR1 and CDR2: MNHNS and SASEGT. This CDR3 is 14 amino acids long. V lost 6 bases to trimming and J lost 8 bases, with 19 bases between them. CDR3 residues: CASRAGQTSRGYTF. CDR3 DNA sequence: TGTGCCAGCAGGGCTGGTCAGACTAGCCGGGGCTACACCTTC.

This chain uses TRBV11-3 with TRBJ2-3; 7 bases are a match to TRBD2. CDR3 size: 14 residues. The junction had 13 bases not matched to a gene; V was cut back by 5 bases and J by 11 bases. From germline, CDR1 is SGHNT and CDR2 YENEEA. The CDR3 is CASSARGVAARQYF. The CDR3 DNA reads TGTGCCAGCAGCGCCCGGGGGGTAGCGGCTCGGCAGTATTTT.

V and J are TRBV10-1 and TRBJ2-3; 7 bases agree with TRBD1. CDR1 WNHNN and CDR2 SYGVQD come from the germline V gene (reference sequence). V was clipped by 3 bases and J by 0 bases; unmatched bases: 6. CDR3 length: 16 residues. The chain's CDR3 is CASSEPGRGSTDTQYF. DNA for the CDR3: TGCGCCAGCAGTGAACCTGGCAGGGGGAGCACAGATACGCAGTATTTT.

The chain links TRBV18 to TRBJ1-5, with D possibly TRBD1 on 5 matching bases. V dropped 6 bases and J dropped 0 bases, with 12 bases sitting between them. The CDR3 contains 15 residues. CDR1 KGHSH and CDR2 LQKENI come from the germline V gene. The CDR3 spells CASSPTDSSNQPQHF. The CDR3 DNA is TGTGCCAGCTCCCCGACCGACAGTAGCAATCAGCCCCAGCATTTT.

The chain joins TRBV4-1 to TRBJ1-4, with TRBD1 identical over 7 bases. V shed 4 bases, J shed 4 bases, and the junction held 9 bases outside the gene matches. CDR1 MGHRA and CDR2 YSYEKL come from the germline V gene. The CDR3 is made up of 16 amino acids. CDR3 nucleotides: TGCGCCAGCAGCCCCGGAGGGTCAGGGGGTAATGAAAAACTGTTTTTT. It codes for CASSPGGSGGNEKLFF.

This chain connects TRBV19 to TRBJ2-5, with D perhaps TRBD2 (5 bases). Germline V gene sequence: CDR1 LNHDA, CDR2 SQIVND (reference sequence). V was pared by 3 bases and J by 4 bases, with 9 bases between. This CDR3 has 13 residues. In nucleotides, the CDR3 is TGTGCCAGTAGTATTACCGCGGGAGAGACCCAGTACTTC. Its translation: CASSITAGETQYF.

J is TRBJ2-1 and V is TRBV28; TRBD2 matches at 12 bases. Germline V gene lookup returns CDR1 MDHEN and CDR2 SYDVKM. CDR3 size: 15 residues. V lost 2 bases and J lost 12; bases outside the gene matches: 8. The CDR3 DNA reads as TGTGCCAGCAGTTTAGTTTCTAGCGGGAGGGACCGGCAGTTCTTC. It codes for CASSLVSSGRDRQFF.

This clone appeared a single time. The V call is TRBV7-2, the J call TRBJ2-5; 7 nucleotides agree with TRBD1. The length of the CDR3 is 15 residues. The V gene end was trimmed by 2 bases and the J gene end by 2 bases; junction bases not matched to a gene: 5. Germline values: CDR1 SGHTA, CDR2 FQGNSA. The CDR3 nucleotides are TGTGCCAGCAGCTTATATGGGACAGCACAAGAGACCCAGTACTTC. Translation: CASSLYGTAQETQYF. The whole variable domain, remainder taken from reference TRBV7-2 and TRBJ2-5, is GAGVSQSPSNKVTEKGKDVELRCDPISGHTALYWYRQSLGQGLEFLIYFQGNSAPDKSGLPSDRFSAERTGGSVSTLTIQRTQQEDSAVYLCASSLYGTAQETQYFGPGTRLLVL.

The chain recombines TRBV23-1 with TRBJ2-2; D uncertain. TRBV23-1 is identified as an open reading frame with a role that is uncertain. The CDR3 loop spans 15 amino acids. Trimming pared 2 bases from V and 6 bases from J, leaving 13 bases between. CDR3 DNA: TGCGCCAGCAGTCAAAGACTCTGGAAGTCCGGGGAGCTGTTTTTT. Translation gives CASSQRLWKSGELFF.

CDR3 DNA: TGCGCCAGCAGCTTAGGGAAGGGGAATGAGCAGTTCTTC. It encodes CASSLGKGNEQFF. The V gene is TRBV5-1, the J gene TRBJ2-1; TRBD1 might be the D (5 bases). The CDR3 spans 13 residues. From germline, CDR1 is SGHRS and CDR2 YFSETQ. Deletions cut 2 bases from V and 7 bases from J, with 10 bases between.

This sequence joins TRBV10-3 and TRBJ1-2, with D possibly being TRBD1 (6 bases). CDR3 size: 15 residues. Trimming took 6 bases from V and 4 from J, leaving 18 bases between them. Germline CDR1 is ENHRY and CDR2 is SYGVKD. CDR3 amino acids: CAISEADSNFYGYTF. The CDR3 coding sequence is TGTGCCATCAGCGAAGCGGACAGCAATTTCTATGGCTACACCTTC.

This chain connects TRBV16 to TRBJ1-5, with TRBD1 as a possible D gene (6 bases). The CDR3 consists of 16 residues. The ends were cut back, 4 bases at V and 3 bases at J, with 16 bases in the middle. Germline V gene lookup returns CDR1 KGHSY and CDR2 FQNENV. The CDR3 coding sequence is TGTGCCAGCAGCCGTACAGGGCGTACTCACAATCAGCCCCAGCATTTT. Translation gives CASSRTGRTHNQPQHF.